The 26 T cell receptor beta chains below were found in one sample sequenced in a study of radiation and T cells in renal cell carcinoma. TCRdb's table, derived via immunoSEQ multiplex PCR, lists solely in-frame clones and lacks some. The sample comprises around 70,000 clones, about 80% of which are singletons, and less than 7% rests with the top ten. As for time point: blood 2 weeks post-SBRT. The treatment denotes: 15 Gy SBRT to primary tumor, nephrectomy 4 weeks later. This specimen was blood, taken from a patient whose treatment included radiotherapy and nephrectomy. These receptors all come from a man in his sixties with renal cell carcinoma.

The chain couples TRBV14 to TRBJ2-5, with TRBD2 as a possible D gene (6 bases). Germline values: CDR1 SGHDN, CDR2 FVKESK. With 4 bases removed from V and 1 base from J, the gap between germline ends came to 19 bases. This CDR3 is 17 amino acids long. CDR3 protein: CASSLPPKGAGQETQYF. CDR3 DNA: TGTGCCAGCAGCCTTCCTCCTAAAGGAGCGGGCCAAGAGACCCAGTACTTC.

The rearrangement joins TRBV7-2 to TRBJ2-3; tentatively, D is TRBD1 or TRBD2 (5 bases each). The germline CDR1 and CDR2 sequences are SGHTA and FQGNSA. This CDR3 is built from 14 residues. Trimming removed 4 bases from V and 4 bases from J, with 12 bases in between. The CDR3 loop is CASSSPQGPDTQYF. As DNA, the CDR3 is TGTGCCAGCAGCTCACCCCAGGGACCAGATACGCAGTATTTT. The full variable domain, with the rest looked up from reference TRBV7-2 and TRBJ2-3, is GAGVSQSPSNKVTEKGKDVELRCDPISGHTALYWYRQSLGQGLEFLIYFQGNSAPDKSGLPSDRFSAERTGGSVSTLTIQRTQQEDSAVYLCASSSPQGPDTQYFGPGTRLTVL.

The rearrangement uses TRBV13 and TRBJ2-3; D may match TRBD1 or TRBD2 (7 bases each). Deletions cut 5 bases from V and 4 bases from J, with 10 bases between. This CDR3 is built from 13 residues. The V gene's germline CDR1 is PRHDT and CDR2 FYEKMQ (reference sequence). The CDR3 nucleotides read TGTGCCAGCAGCCAGGGGGGGTCAGATACGCAGTATTTT. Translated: CASSQGGSDTQYF.

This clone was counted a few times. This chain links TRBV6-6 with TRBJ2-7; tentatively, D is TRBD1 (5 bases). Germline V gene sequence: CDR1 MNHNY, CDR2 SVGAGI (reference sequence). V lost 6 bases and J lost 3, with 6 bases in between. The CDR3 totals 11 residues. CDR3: CASRTGYEQYF. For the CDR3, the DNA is TGTGCCAGCAGAACAGGCTACGAGCAGTACTTC.

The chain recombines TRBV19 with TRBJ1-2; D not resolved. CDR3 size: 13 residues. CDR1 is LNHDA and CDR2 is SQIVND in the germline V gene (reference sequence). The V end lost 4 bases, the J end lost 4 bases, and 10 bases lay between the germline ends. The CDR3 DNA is TGTGCCAGTAGTAGCGGGGTCGGCTATGGCTACACCTTC. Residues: CASSSGVGYGYTF.

CDR3 coding DNA: TGTGCCAGCAGTCCCCGACAGACCTCAGAGACCCAGTACTTC. It yields the protein CASSPRQTSETQYF. This chain uses TRBV27 with TRBJ2-5; a weak D match, TRBD1 (5 bases). V was cut by 5 bases and J by 4 bases, with 14 bases left in between. Per germline, CDR1 MNHEY and CDR2 SMNVEV (reference sequence). The CDR3 covers 14 residues.

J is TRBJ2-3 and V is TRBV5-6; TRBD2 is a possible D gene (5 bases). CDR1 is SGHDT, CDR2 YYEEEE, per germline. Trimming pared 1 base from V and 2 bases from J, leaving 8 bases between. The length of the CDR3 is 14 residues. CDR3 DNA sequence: TGTGCCAGCAGCTTGTGGGGAGACACAGATACGCAGTATTTT. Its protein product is CASSLWGDTDTQYF. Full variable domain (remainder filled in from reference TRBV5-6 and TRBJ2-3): DAGVTQSPTHLIKTRGQQVTLRCSPKSGHDTVSWYQQALGQGPQFIFQYYEEEERQRGNFPDRFSGHQFPNYSSELNVNALLLGDSALYLCASSLWGDTDTQYFGPGTRLTVL.

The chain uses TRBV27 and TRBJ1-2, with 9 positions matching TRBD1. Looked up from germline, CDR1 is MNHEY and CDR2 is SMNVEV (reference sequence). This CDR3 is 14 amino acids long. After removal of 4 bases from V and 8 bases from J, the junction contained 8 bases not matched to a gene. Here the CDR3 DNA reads TGTGCCAGCAGTTCGCCGGGACAGGGCATAGGCTACACCTTC. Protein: CASSSPGQGIGYTF.

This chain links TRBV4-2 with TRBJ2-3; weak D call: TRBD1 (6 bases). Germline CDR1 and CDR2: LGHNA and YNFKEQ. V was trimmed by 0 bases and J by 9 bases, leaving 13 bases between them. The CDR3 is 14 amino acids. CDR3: CASSQDRGEGTQYF. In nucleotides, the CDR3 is TGTGCCAGCAGCCAAGACAGGGGAGAGGGGACGCAGTATTTT.

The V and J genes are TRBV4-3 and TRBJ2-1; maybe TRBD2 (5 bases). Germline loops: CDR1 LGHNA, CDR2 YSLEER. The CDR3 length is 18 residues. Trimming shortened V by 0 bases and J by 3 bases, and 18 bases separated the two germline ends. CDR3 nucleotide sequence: TGCGCCAGCAGCCAAGATCACGGTCTTGCGGGTTACTACAATGAGCAGTTCTTC. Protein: CASSQDHGLAGYYNEQFF.

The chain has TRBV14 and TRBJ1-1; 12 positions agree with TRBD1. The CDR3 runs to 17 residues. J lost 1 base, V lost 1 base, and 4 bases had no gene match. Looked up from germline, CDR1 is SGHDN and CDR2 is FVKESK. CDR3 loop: CASSQAGTGGRNTEAFF. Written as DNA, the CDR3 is TGTGCCAGCAGCCAAGCCGGGACAGGGGGCCGGAACACTGAAGCTTTCTTT.

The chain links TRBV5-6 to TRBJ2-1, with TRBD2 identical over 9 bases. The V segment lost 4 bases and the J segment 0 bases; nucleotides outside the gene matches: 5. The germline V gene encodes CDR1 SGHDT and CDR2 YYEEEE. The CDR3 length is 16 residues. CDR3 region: CASSPSGIHSYNEQFF. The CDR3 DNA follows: TGTGCCAGCAGCCCTAGCGGGATTCACTCCTACAATGAGCAGTTCTTC. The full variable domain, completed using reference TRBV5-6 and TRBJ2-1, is DAGVTQSPTHLIKTRGQQVTLRCSPKSGHDTVSWYQQALGQGPQFIFQYYEEEERQRGNFPDRFSGHQFPNYSSELNVNALLLGDSALYLCASSPSGIHSYNEQFFGPGTRLTVL.

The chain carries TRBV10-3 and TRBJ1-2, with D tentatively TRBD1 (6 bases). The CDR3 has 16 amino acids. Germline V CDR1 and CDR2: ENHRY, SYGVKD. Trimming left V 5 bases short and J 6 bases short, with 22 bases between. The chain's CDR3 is CAISRGERYSHNGYTF. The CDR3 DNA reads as TGTGCCATCAGTAGGGGGGAAAGGTACTCCCATAATGGCTACACCTTC.

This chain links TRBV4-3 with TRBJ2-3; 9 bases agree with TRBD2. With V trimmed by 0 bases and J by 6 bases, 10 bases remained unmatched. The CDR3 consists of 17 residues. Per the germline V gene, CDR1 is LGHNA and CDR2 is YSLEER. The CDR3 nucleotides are TGCGCCAGCAGCCAAGAATTTACAGCGGGAGGTGGGGATACGCAGTATTTT. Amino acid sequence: CASSQEFTAGGGDTQYF.

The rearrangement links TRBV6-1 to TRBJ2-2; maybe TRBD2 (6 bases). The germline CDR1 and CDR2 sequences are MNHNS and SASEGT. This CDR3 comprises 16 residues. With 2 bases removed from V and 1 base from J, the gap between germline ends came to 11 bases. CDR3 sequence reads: CASSEFGGGNTGELFF. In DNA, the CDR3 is TGTGCCAGCAGTGAATTTGGGGGAGGGAACACCGGGGAGCTGTTTTTT.

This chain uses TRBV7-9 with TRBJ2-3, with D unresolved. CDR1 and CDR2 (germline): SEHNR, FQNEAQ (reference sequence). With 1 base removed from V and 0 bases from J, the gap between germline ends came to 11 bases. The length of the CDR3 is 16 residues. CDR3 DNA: TGTGCCAGCAGCTTAGATTATAAAACTAGCACAGATACGCAGTATTTT. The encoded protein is CASSLDYKTSTDTQYF.

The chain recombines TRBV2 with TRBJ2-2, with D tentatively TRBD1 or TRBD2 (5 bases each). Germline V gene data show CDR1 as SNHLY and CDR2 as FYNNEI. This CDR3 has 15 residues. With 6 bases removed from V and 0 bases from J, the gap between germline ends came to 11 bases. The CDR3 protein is CASRPGSTNTGELFF. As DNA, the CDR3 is TGTGCCAGCAGGCCAGGGAGTACGAACACCGGGGAGCTGTTTTTT. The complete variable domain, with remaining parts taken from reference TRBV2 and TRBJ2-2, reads EPEVTQTPSHQVTQMGQEVILRCVPISNHLYFYWYRQILGQKVEFLVSFYNNEISEKSEIFDDQFSVERPDGSNFTLKIRSTKLEDSAMYFCASRPGSTNTGELFFGEGSRLTVL.

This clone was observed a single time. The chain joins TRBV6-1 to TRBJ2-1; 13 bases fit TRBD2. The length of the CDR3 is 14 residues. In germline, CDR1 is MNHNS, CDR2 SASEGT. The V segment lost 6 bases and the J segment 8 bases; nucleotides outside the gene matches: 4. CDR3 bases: TGTGCCAGCAGCCCGGGACTAGCGGGATATGAGCAGTTCTTC. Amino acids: CASSPGLAGYEQFF.

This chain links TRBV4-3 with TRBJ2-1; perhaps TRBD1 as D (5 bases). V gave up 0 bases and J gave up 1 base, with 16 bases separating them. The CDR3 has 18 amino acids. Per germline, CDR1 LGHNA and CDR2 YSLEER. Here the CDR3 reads CASSQELASGLSYNEQFF. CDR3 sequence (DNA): TGCGCCAGCAGCCAAGAGCTGGCGTCAGGGCTGTCCTACAATGAGCAGTTCTTC.

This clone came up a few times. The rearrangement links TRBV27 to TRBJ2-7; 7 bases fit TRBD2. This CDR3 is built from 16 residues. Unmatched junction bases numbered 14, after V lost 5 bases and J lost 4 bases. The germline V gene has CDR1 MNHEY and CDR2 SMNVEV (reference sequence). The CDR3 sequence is CASSALQGLRPYEQYF. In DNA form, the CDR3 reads TGTGCCAGCAGTGCGCTCCAGGGACTAAGACCTTACGAGCAGTACTTC.

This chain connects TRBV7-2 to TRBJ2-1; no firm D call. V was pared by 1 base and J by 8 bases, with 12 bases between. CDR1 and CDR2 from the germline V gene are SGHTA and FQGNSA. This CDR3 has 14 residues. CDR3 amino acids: CASSLGLVVDEQFF. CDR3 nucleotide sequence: TGTGCCAGCAGCTTAGGTCTAGTAGTAGATGAGCAGTTCTTC. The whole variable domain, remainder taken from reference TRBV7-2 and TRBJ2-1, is GAGVSQSPSNKVTEKGKDVELRCDPISGHTALYWYRQSLGQGLEFLIYFQGNSAPDKSGLPSDRFSAERTGGSVSTLTIQRTQQEDSAVYLCASSLGLVVDEQFFGPGTRLTVL.

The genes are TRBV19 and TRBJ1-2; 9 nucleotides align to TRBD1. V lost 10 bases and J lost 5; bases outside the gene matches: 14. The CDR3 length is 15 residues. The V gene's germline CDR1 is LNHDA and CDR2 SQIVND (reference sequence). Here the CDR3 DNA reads TGTGCCACCTCGGAGGACAGGGGTAGTTTGTATGGCTACACCTTC. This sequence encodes CATSEDRGSLYGYTF.

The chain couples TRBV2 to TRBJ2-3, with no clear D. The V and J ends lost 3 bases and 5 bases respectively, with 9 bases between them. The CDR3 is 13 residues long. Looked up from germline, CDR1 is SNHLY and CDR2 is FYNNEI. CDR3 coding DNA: TGTGCCAGCAGTGACCGGACCAGAGATACGCAGTATTTT. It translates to CASSDRTRDTQYF.

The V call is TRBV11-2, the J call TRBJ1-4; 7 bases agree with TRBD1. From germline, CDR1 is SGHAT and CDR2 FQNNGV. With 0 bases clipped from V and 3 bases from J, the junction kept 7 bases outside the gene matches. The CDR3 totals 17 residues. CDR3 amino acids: CASSLDGAGTANEKLFF. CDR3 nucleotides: TGTGCCAGCAGCTTAGACGGGGCCGGGACAGCTAATGAAAAACTGTTTTTT.

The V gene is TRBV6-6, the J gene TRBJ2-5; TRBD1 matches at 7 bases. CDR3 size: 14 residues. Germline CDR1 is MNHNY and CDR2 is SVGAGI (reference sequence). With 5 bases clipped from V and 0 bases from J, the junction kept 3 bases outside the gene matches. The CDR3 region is CASSKTGNQETQYF. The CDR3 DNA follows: TGTGCCAGCAGTAAGACAGGGAACCAAGAGACCCAGTACTTC.

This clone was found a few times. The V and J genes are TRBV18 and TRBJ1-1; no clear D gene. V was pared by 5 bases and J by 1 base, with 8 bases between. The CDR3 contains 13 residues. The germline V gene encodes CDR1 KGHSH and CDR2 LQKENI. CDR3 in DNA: TGTGCCAGCTCATCGGCTCCGAACACTGAAGCTTTCTTT. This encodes CASSSAPNTEAFF.